This passage covers 28 T cell receptor beta chains from one sample sequenced in a study of blood T cell repertoires in COVID-19 (dated by TCRdb to the early 2020s). Receptors were amplified or captured by the immunoSEQ multiplex PCR assay. The source is immuneACCESS, and TCRdb retained only in-frame sequences with V and J called. Part of the clones is not carried over; for the studies checked, unresolved V genes explain less than half of this, and the remainder is unexplained. Here the sample has some 430,000 clones; around 90% occur a single time. About 0.57% of the sample rests with the top ten. Input material: PBMCs or T cells enriched from blood (not recorded which). Receptors were obtained from a man between 18 and 35 years old who had recovered from COVID-19.

This rearrangement joins TRBV5-1 to TRBJ2-7, with 7 nucleotides matching TRBD1. Germline CDR1 and CDR2: SGHRS and YFSETQ. The V segment lost 4 bases and the J segment 2 bases; nucleotides outside the gene matches: 12. The length of the CDR3 is 16 residues. The CDR3 loop is CASSGGQTSAPYEQYF. DNA for the CDR3: TGCGCCAGCAGCGGGGGACAGACTTCGGCCCCCTACGAGCAGTACTTC.

This rearrangement joins TRBV18 to TRBJ1-3; TRBD1 matches 8 bases. There are 16 residues in the CDR3. V was clipped by 5 bases and J by 1 base; unmatched bases: 7. CDR1 and CDR2 (germline): KGHSH, LQKENI. This CDR3 is CASSAGQGLSGNTIYF. The CDR3 DNA reads as TGTGCCAGCTCAGCCGGACAGGGCCTATCTGGAAACACCATATATTTT.

The rearrangement uses TRBV5-1 and TRBJ2-1; the match to TRBD1 covers 7 bases. Germline-derived CDR1 and CDR2 are SGHRS and YFSETQ. The CDR3 has 15 residues. Losses at the gene ends were 2 bases for V and 3 bases for J; bases not matched to a gene: 5. The CDR3 nucleotides are TGCGCCAGCAGCTTAGACGGGACAGACTACAATGAGCAGTTCTTC. The encoded protein is CASSLDGTDYNEQFF. Together with reference TRBV5-1 and TRBJ2-1, the CDR3 gives the full variable domain: KAGVTQTPRYLIKTRGQQVTLSCSPISGHRSVSWYQQTPGQGLQFLFEYFSETQRNKGNFPGRFSGRQFSNSRSEMNVSTLELGDSALYLCASSLDGTDYNEQFFGPGTRLTVL.

CDR3 residues: CAWSERGLQAGNQPQHF. The CDR3 bases are TGTGCCTGGAGCGAAAGGGGCCTTCAGGCAGGCAATCAGCCCCAGCATTTT. The chain carries TRBV30 and TRBJ1-5, with D possibly TRBD1 on 5 matching bases. This CDR3 has 17 residues. The ends were cut back, 3 bases at V and 2 bases at J, with 20 bases in the middle. The germline gives CDR1 GTSNPN, CDR2 SVGIG (reference sequence).

This clone was detected only once. The chain has TRBV18 and TRBJ1-4; 8 nucleotides align to TRBD1. Looked up from germline, CDR1 is KGHSH and CDR2 is LQKENI. The CDR3 is 17 residues long. Losses at the gene ends were 3 bases for V and 5 bases for J; bases not matched to a gene: 11. Here the CDR3 reads CASSPPGQVGTNEKLFF. In nucleotides, the CDR3 is TGTGCCAGCTCACCCCCGGGACAGGTCGGGACAAATGAAAAACTGTTTTTT. The whole variable domain, filled in from reference TRBV18 and TRBJ1-4, reads NAGVMQNPRHLVRRRGQEARLRCSPMKGHSHVYWYRQLPEEGLKFMVYLQKENIIDESGMPKERFSAEFPKEGPSILRIQQVVRGDSAAYFCASSPPGQVGTNEKLFFGSGTQLSVL.

The rearrangement joins TRBV20-1 to TRBJ1-1, with TRBD1 matching over 8 bases. V lost 3 bases, J lost 0 bases, and 6 bases stayed unmatched. CDR1 is DFQATT and CDR2 is SNEGSKA in the germline V gene (reference sequence). There are 15 residues in the CDR3. The DNA for the CDR3 is TGCAGTGCTAGTATACAGGGGGGGATGAACACTGAAGCTTTCTTT. Translation gives CSASIQGGMNTEAFF.

The chain recombines TRBV4-1 with TRBJ1-1; maybe TRBD1 (6 bases). Trimming stripped 0 bases from V and 1 base from J, with 12 bases between. Germline values: CDR1 MGHRA, CDR2 YSYEKL. This CDR3 is built from 16 residues. The CDR3 sequence is CASSQDPGARNTEAFF. In DNA form, the CDR3 reads TGCGCCAGCAGCCAAGATCCAGGGGCAAGGAACACTGAAGCTTTCTTT.

CDR3 in amino acids: CASSRDSNSYGYTF. The DNA of the CDR3 is TGTGCCAGCAGCCGGGACAGCAATTCCTATGGCTACACCTTC. J is TRBJ1-2 and V is TRBV7-2; 7 nucleotides match TRBD1. Germline V gene lookup returns CDR1 SGHTA and CDR2 FQGNSA. This CDR3 contains 14 residues. J was trimmed by 4 bases and V by 5 bases; bases with no gene match: 7.

V and J are TRBV29-1 and TRBJ2-7; D perhaps matches TRBD1 (5 bases). CDR3 size: 12 residues. The V end was cut by 6 bases, the J end by 6 bases, with 15 bases between. Germline-derived CDR1 and CDR2 are SQVTM and ANQGSEA. Here the CDR3 reads CSVLDSPSEQYF. The CDR3 nucleotides read TGCAGCGTCCTAGACAGCCCCAGCGAGCAGTACTTC.

This chain connects TRBV19 to TRBJ2-7; TRBD2 matches at 11 bases. This CDR3 has 17 amino acids. With 0 bases clipped from V and 4 bases from J, the junction kept 8 bases outside the gene matches. The germline gives CDR1 LNHDA, CDR2 SQIVND (reference sequence). As DNA, the CDR3 is TGTGCCAGTAGTATAGATACCCCGGGGACTAGCGGATACGAGCAGTACTTC. As protein: CASSIDTPGTSGYEQYF.

The chain employs TRBV6-5 and TRBJ1-2; no definite D call. The CDR3 is 13 amino acids. Germline lookup yields CDR1 MNHEY and CDR2 SVGAGI. The V end was cut by 2 bases, the J end by 8 bases, with 12 bases between. CDR3 nucleotides: TGTGCCAGCAGTTACAATGCGGTGAGCGGCTACACCTTC. Its translation: CASSYNAVSGYTF.

The chain couples TRBV5-1 to TRBJ1-1; D gene uncertain. Germline values: CDR1 SGHRS, CDR2 YFSETQ. The CDR3 runs 13 residues. V was pared by 3 bases and J by 2 bases, with 8 bases between. DNA for the CDR3: TGCGCCAGCAGCTCCATGACAAACACTGAAGCTTTCTTT. Amino acid sequence: CASSSMTNTEAFF.

The rearrangement uses TRBV16 and TRBJ1-1; D gene unclear. The CDR3 sequence is 13 residues long. The germline V gene has CDR1 KGHSY and CDR2 FQNENV. The V end was cut by 4 bases, the J end by 3 bases, with 9 bases between. CDR3 sequence: CASSRARDTEAFF. In nucleotides, the CDR3 is TGTGCCAGCAGCCGAGCACGGGACACTGAAGCTTTCTTT.

V gene TRBV16 combines with J gene TRBJ1-1; D is possibly TRBD1 (6 bases). Germline V gives CDR1 KGHSY, CDR2 FQNENV. V dropped 0 bases and J dropped 10 bases, with 12 bases sitting between them. CDR3 length: 13 amino acids. The CDR3 sequence is CASSQSEGGGAFF. CDR3 in DNA: TGTGCCAGCAGCCAATCGGAGGGAGGGGGAGCTTTCTTT. Supplemented by reference TRBV16 and TRBJ1-1, the full variable domain reads GEEVAQTPKHLVRGEGQKAKLYCAPIKGHSYVFWYQQVLKNEFKFLISFQNENVFDETGMPKERFSAKCLPNSPCSLEIQATKLEDSAVYFCASSQSEGGGAFFGQGTRLTVV.

The count of this clone is one. The rearrangement joins TRBV30 to TRBJ1-1; TRBD1 aligns across 7 bases. With V trimmed by 4 bases and J by 4 bases, 6 bases remained unmatched. Germline assignment: CDR1 GTSNPN and CDR2 SVGIG (reference sequence). This CDR3 is 13 amino acids long. Here the CDR3 reads CAWTTNRGTEAFF. CDR3 coding DNA: TGTGCCTGGACCACCAACAGGGGCACTGAAGCTTTCTTT. Full variable domain (remainder filled in from reference TRBV30 and TRBJ1-1): SQTIHQWPATLVQPVGSPLSLECTVEGTSNPNLYWYRQAAGRGLQLLFYSVGIGQISSEVPQNLSASRPQDRQFILSSKKLLLSDSGFYLCAWTTNRGTEAFFGQGTRLTVV.

V usage is TRBV2 and J usage is TRBJ1-6; TRBD1 is a possible D gene (5 bases). The germline CDR1 and CDR2 sequences are SNHLY and FYNNEI. CDR3 length: 15 residues. V was clipped by 2 bases and J by 7 bases, with 12 bases between them. Here the CDR3 reads CASSEKRGGNSPLHF. CDR3 DNA: TGTGCCAGCAGTGAAAAGAGGGGAGGGAATTCACCCCTCCACTTT.

The chain links TRBV29-1 to TRBJ1-5, with a tentative D call TRBD1 (5 bases). Germline CDR1 and CDR2: SQVTM and ANQGSEA. The CDR3 loop spans 13 amino acids. V was trimmed by 3 bases and J by 7 bases, leaving 13 bases between them. CDR3 DNA sequence: TGCAGCGTTGATGTGGGGGAGGGACAGCCCCAGCATTTT. It encodes CSVDVGEGQPQHF.

The rearrangement links TRBV5-1 to TRBJ2-7; 7 positions agree with TRBD1. The CDR3 runs 18 residues. Germline V gene sequence: CDR1 SGHRS, CDR2 YFSETQ. V shed 4 bases, J shed 3 bases, and the junction held 19 bases outside the gene matches. Here the CDR3 reads CASSLWRRDRESDYEQYF. As DNA, the CDR3 is TGCGCCAGCAGCCTGTGGCGACGCGACAGGGAATCCGACTACGAGCAGTACTTC. Full variable domain (outside the CDR3, taken from reference TRBV5-1 and TRBJ2-7): KAGVTQTPRYLIKTRGQQVTLSCSPISGHRSVSWYQQTPGQGLQFLFEYFSETQRNKGNFPGRFSGRQFSNSRSEMNVSTLELGDSALYLCASSLWRRDRESDYEQYFGPGTRLTVT.

J is TRBJ1-1 and V is TRBV29-1; TRBD1 is a possible D gene (5 bases). V lost 8 bases and J lost 4, with 20 bases in between. CDR3 size: 14 residues. The V gene's germline CDR1 is SQVTM and CDR2 ANQGSEA. CDR3 sequence: CSYSQGGLSTEAFF. The DNA of the CDR3 is TGCAGCTACTCTCAGGGAGGTCTCTCCACTGAAGCTTTCTTT.

This sequence joins TRBV4-1 and TRBJ1-2; 9 nucleotides agree with TRBD1. V was clipped by 2 bases and J by 7 bases; unmatched bases: 8. CDR1 and CDR2 (germline): MGHRA, YSYEKL. CDR3 length equals 15 residues. CDR3 nucleotide sequence: TGCGCCAGCAGCCAACCGGGACAGGGTCGTATTGGCTACACCTTC. Translation: CASSQPGQGRIGYTF.

The chain uses TRBV7-2 and TRBJ1-2; D perhaps matches TRBD1 (5 bases). The CDR3 is 12 amino acids. Trimming took off 5 bases at V and 7 bases at J, with 11 bases between the two ends. Germline-derived CDR1 and CDR2 are SGHTA and FQGNSA. The CDR3, as DNA: TGTGCCAGCAGCCAACCGGGACTTGGCTACACCTTC. Translating gives CASSQPGLGYTF.

V is TRBV7-8 and J is TRBJ2-7; possibly TRBD2 for D (5 bases). Germline CDR1 reads SGHVS; CDR2 reads FQNEAQ. The CDR3 contains 16 residues. V lost 3 bases and J 4 bases, leaving 19 bases between the germline ends. The CDR3 reads CASSFPARTGRYEQYF. CDR3 DNA sequence: TGTGCCAGCAGCTTTCCCGCTCGGACTGGCCGGTACGAGCAGTACTTC.

This chain links TRBV28 with TRBJ1-2, with TRBD1 identical over 10 bases. V lost 5 bases, J lost 4 bases, and 10 bases stayed unmatched. Germline V gene lookup returns CDR1 MDHEN and CDR2 SYDVKM. There are 16 residues in the CDR3. The CDR3 spells CASSPPGDRGGYGYTF. CDR3 nucleotides: TGTGCCAGCAGTCCGCCCGGGGACAGGGGCGGCTATGGCTACACCTTC.

The chain is built from TRBV11-2 and TRBJ2-1; 7 bases map to TRBD2. The length of the CDR3 is 16 residues. The V and J ends lost 7 bases and 9 bases, in that order; junction bases with no gene match: 18. Germline V gene sequence: CDR1 SGHAT, CDR2 FQNNGV. The CDR3: CASILGGGGFPGEQFF. In nucleotides, the CDR3 is TGTGCCAGCATCTTGGGGGGGGGAGGATTCCCCGGTGAGCAGTTCTTC.

CDR3 in amino acids: CASSLGPGQNYGYTF. CDR3 nucleotides: TGTGCCAGCAGCTTAGGGCCAGGGCAAAACTATGGCTACACCTTC. The rearrangement uses TRBV7-9 and TRBJ1-2; D is perhaps TRBD1 (5 bases). CDR3 length: 15 amino acids. Trimming removed 1 base at V and 2 bases at J, with 11 bases between. CDR1 is SEHNR and CDR2 is FQNEAQ in the germline V gene (reference sequence).

The chain recombines TRBV7-9 with TRBJ1-2; tentative D call: TRBD1 (5 bases). This CDR3 has 15 amino acids. CDR1 SEHNR and CDR2 FQNEAQ come from the germline V gene (reference sequence). Trimming cost V 3 bases and J 5 bases, with 16 bases left between them. Here the CDR3 DNA reads TGTGCCAGCAGCTTCTTGCCGGGGGGAGAGTATGGCTACACCTTC. This gives the protein CASSFLPGGEYGYTF. The variable domain in full, with the rest retrieved from reference TRBV7-9 and TRBJ1-2, is DTGVSQNPRHKITKRGQNVTFRCDPISEHNRLYWYRQTLGQGPEFLTYFQNEAQLEKSRLLSDRFSAERPKGSFSTLEIQRTEQGDSAMYLCASSFLPGGEYGYTFGSGTRLTVV.

The chain has TRBV5-4 and TRBJ1-1, with a tentative D call TRBD1 (5 bases). Trimming left V 0 bases short and J 10 bases short, with 10 bases between. Germline lookup yields CDR1 SGHNT and CDR2 YYREEE (reference sequence). The CDR3 is 12 residues long. DNA of the CDR3: TGTGCCAGCAGCTTGGACGGGGGACGAGCTTTCTTT. It codes for CASSLDGGRAFF.

The rearrangement links TRBV7-3 to TRBJ2-2, with TRBD2 matching 7 bases. Losses at the gene ends were 3 bases for V and 2 bases for J; bases not matched to a gene: 3. Germline V gives CDR1 SGHTA, CDR2 FQGTGA. CDR3 size: 15 residues. In DNA form, the CDR3 reads TGTGCCAGCAGCTTCAGCGGGGTAAACACCGGGGAGCTGTTTTTT. Translating gives CASSFSGVNTGELFF. Supplemented by reference TRBV7-3 and TRBJ2-2, the full variable domain reads GAGVSQTPSNKVTEKGKYVELRCDPISGHTALYWYRQSLGQGPEFLIYFQGTGAADDSGLPNDRFFAVRPEGSVSTLKIQRTERGDSAVYLCASSFSGVNTGELFFGEGSRLTVL.